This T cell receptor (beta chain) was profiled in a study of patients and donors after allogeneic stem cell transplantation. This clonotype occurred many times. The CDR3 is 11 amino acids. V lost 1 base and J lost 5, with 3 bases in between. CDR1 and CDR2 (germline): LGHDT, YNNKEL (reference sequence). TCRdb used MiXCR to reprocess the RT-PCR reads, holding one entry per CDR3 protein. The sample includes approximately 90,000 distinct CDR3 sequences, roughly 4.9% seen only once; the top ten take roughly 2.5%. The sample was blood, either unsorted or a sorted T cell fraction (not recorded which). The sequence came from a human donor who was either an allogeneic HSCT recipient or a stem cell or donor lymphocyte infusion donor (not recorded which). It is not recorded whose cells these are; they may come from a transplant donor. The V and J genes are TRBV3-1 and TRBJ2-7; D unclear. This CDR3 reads CASSQVHEQYF. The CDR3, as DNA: TGTGCCAGCAGCCAAGTTCACGAGCAGTACTTC.